Below are 32 T cell receptor beta chains sequenced from a single sample in a study of blood T cell repertoires in COVID-19. Profiling relied on immunoSEQ multiplex PCR, and the TCRdb table lists in-frame clones only, not all of them. The table records fewer than 150,000 clones, about 88% of them present only once. Sequencing used peripheral blood. Receptor source: a woman between 70 and 85 years old who had recovered from COVID-19.

Only one count was recorded for this clone. The V call is TRBV7-8, the J call TRBJ1-2; no definite D call. The CDR3 has 14 residues. V was cut by 4 bases and J by 4 bases, with 13 bases left in between. Germline loops: CDR1 SGHVS, CDR2 FQNEAQ. CDR3 region: CASSSQRSSYGYTF. The CDR3 nucleotides are TGTGCCAGCAGCTCCCAGAGGAGTTCCTATGGCTACACCTTC.

The chain carries TRBV5-1 and TRBJ1-3; D unresolved. The CDR3 is 14 residues long. Trimming took off 5 bases at V and 0 bases at J, with 9 bases between the two ends. Germline V gives CDR1 SGHRS, CDR2 YFSETQ. CDR3 loop: CASSATSSGNTIYF. CDR3 nucleotide sequence: TGCGCCAGCAGTGCCACGAGCTCTGGAAACACCATATATTTT. Full variable domain (rest looked up from reference TRBV5-1 and TRBJ1-3): KAGVTQTPRYLIKTRGQQVTLSCSPISGHRSVSWYQQTPGQGLQFLFEYFSETQRNKGNFPGRFSGRQFSNSRSEMNVSTLELGDSALYLCASSATSSGNTIYFGEGSWLTVV.

J is TRBJ1-6 and V is TRBV7-8, with D perhaps matching TRBD1 (6 bases). Per the germline V gene, CDR1 is SGHVS and CDR2 is FQNEAQ. V shed 5 bases and J shed 9 bases, with 17 bases lying between them. This CDR3 is built from 15 residues. CDR3 nucleotides: TGTGCCAGCAGCCCACGCACCCAGGGGTTTTCACCCCTCCACTTT. Protein: CASSPRTQGFSPLHF.

The chain combines TRBV5-4 with TRBJ1-5; D remains ambiguous. Germline CDR1 reads SGHNT; CDR2 reads YYREEE (reference sequence). Trimming took off 0 bases at V and 4 bases at J, with 5 bases between the two ends. This CDR3 region has 13 residues. CDR3 sequence (DNA): TGTGCCAGCAGCTTGGCTCCTAATCAGCCCCAGCATTTT. This sequence encodes CASSLAPNQPQHF. Using reference TRBV5-4 and TRBJ1-5 for the parts outside the CDR3, the full variable domain is ETGVTQSPTHLIKTRGQQVTLRCSSQSGHNTVSWYQQALGQGPQFIFQYYREEENGRGNFPPRFSGLQFPNYSSELNVNALELDDSALYLCASSLAPNQPQHFGDGTRLSIL.

The chain is built from TRBV7-9 and TRBJ2-7; D possibly corresponds to TRBD2 (6 bases). Germline V gene sequence: CDR1 SEHNR, CDR2 FQNEAQ (reference sequence). V lost 0 bases and J lost 2, with 11 bases in between. The CDR3 length is 15 residues. The CDR3 coding sequence is TGTGCCAGCAGCTTAGCGCATGGGGAGGCCTACGAGCAGTACTTC. It yields the protein CASSLAHGEAYEQYF.

The chain employs TRBV6-5 and TRBJ2-5; the match to TRBD1 covers 8 bases. The V gene's germline CDR1 is MNHEY and CDR2 SVGAGI. J gave up 3 bases and V 6 bases, and 6 bases lay outside the gene matches. The CDR3 extends over 14 amino acids. CDR3 amino acids: CASSWGQAKETQYF. DNA of the CDR3: TGTGCCAGCAGCTGGGGACAGGCGAAAGAGACCCAGTACTTC.

This clone came up once. The J gene is TRBJ2-2, the V gene TRBV30, with D tentatively TRBD1 (5 bases). V lost 3 bases, J lost 4 bases, and 9 bases lay in between. CDR1 GTSNPN and CDR2 SVGIG come from the germline V gene (reference sequence). The CDR3 is 13 amino acids. CDR3 DNA sequence: TGTGCCTGGAGGAAGGGGCTCACCGGGGAGCTGTTTTTT. Translated, it gives CAWRKGLTGELFF.

The chain has TRBV6-1 and TRBJ2-7, with 7 positions matching TRBD1. From germline, CDR1 is MNHNS and CDR2 SASEGT. With 0 bases clipped from V and 3 bases from J, the junction kept 5 bases outside the gene matches. CDR3 length: 15 amino acids. CDR3: CASSEATGTLYEQYF. The CDR3 bases are TGTGCCAGCAGTGAAGCGACAGGGACCCTCTACGAGCAGTACTTC.

The rearrangement links TRBV6-2 or TRBV6-3 to TRBJ2-2; TRBD2 agrees at 12 bases. Looked up from germline, CDR1 is MNHEY and CDR2 is SVGEGT. The CDR3 loop spans 17 amino acids. V dropped 3 bases and J dropped 2; count of bases not matched to a gene: 4. The CDR3 DNA reads as TGTGCCAGCAGTTATCCTAGCGGGAGGGTTAACACCGGGGAGCTGTTTTTT. The encoded protein is CASSYPSGRVNTGELFF.

The chain combines TRBV30 with TRBJ1-4; weak D call: TRBD1 (5 bases). Germline CDR1 is GTSNPN and CDR2 is SVGIG (reference sequence). Trimming pared 4 bases from V and 9 bases from J, leaving 15 bases between. The CDR3 loop spans 13 amino acids. CDR3: CAWKRDSIQKLFF. Here the CDR3 DNA reads TGTGCCTGGAAGAGGGACTCGATTCAAAAACTGTTTTTT.

This chain links TRBV7-2 with TRBJ2-5; the D gene is possibly TRBD2 (5 bases). Deletions cut 5 bases from V and 4 bases from J, with 14 bases between. The CDR3 runs to 14 residues. Germline values: CDR1 SGHTA, CDR2 FQGNSA. The CDR3 DNA is TGTGCCAGCAGCCAATGGAGGCACGTAGAGACCCAGTACTTC. It specifies CASSQWRHVETQYF.

The J gene is TRBJ2-6, the V gene TRBV6-5; no clear D gene. The germline gives CDR1 MNHEY, CDR2 SVGAGI. The CDR3 has 15 amino acids. V was clipped by 7 bases and J by 0 bases, with 10 bases between them. The CDR3 spells CASTIQYSGANVLTF. CDR3 DNA: TGTGCCAGCACCATACAGTACTCTGGGGCCAACGTCCTGACTTTC.

This chain connects TRBV6-6 to TRBJ1-4; D gene uncertain. The CDR3 is 16 amino acids. CDR1 is MNHNY, CDR2 SVGAGI, per germline (reference sequence). Trimming stripped 2 bases from V and 4 bases from J, with 14 bases between. The CDR3 DNA reads TGTGCCAGCAGTTACCCCCTGGGCGGGCATAATGAAAAACTGTTTTTT. Its protein is CASSYPLGGHNEKLFF.

This clone has only a few counts. The genes are TRBV10-3 and TRBJ1-3, with D maybe TRBD1 (5 bases). V lost 3 bases and J lost 0, with 12 bases in between. CDR1 is ENHRY and CDR2 is SYGVKD in the germline V gene. This CDR3 is built from 16 residues. CDR3 protein: CAISDPGRVSGNTIYF. The CDR3 DNA follows: TGTGCCATCAGTGACCCAGGGCGAGTCTCTGGAAACACCATATATTTT.

The genes are TRBV27 and TRBJ2-1, with TRBD2 matching 7 bases. With V trimmed by 5 bases and J by 3 bases, 4 bases remained unmatched. The CDR3 covers 14 residues. CDR1 and CDR2 (germline): MNHEY, SMNVEV (reference sequence). The DNA of the CDR3 is TGTGCCAGCAGTCCGAGCGGGGTCTACAATGAGCAGTTCTTC. Translation: CASSPSGVYNEQFF.

The gene calls are TRBV10-3 and TRBJ2-3, with 8 bases aligning to TRBD1. J was trimmed by 1 base and V by 2 bases; bases with no gene match: 2. The V gene's germline CDR1 is ENHRY and CDR2 SYGVKD. The CDR3 consists of 15 residues. CDR3 amino acids: CAISEPTGGTDTQYF. For the CDR3, the DNA is TGTGCCATCAGTGAGCCGACAGGGGGCACAGATACGCAGTATTTT.

This chain joins TRBV7-3 and TRBJ2-2; 9 bases agree with TRBD2. V lost 2 bases to trimming and J lost 4 bases; unmatched junction nucleotides: 11. There are 18 residues in the CDR3. From germline, CDR1 is SGHTA and CDR2 FQGTGA. The CDR3 nucleotides are TGTGCCAGCAGCTTATTTGGCGGGGGGGCCTTGGGCACCGGGGAGCTGTTTTTT. Translated, it gives CASSLFGGGALGTGELFF.

V is TRBV19 and J is TRBJ1-4; the D is unclear. There are 14 residues in the CDR3. Germline CDR1 LNHDA, CDR2 SQIVND (reference sequence). V was shortened by 1 base and J by 7 bases, with 10 bases between the two germline ends. The CDR3 reads CASSIGAGTEKLFF. The CDR3 DNA reads TGTGCCAGTAGTATAGGGGCAGGTACTGAAAAACTGTTTTTT.

The chain is built from TRBV6-5 and TRBJ2-7, with no clear D. CDR3 length: 11 residues. V lost 10 bases to trimming and J lost 5 bases, with 12 bases between them. CDR1 and CDR2 from the germline V gene are MNHEY and SVGAGI. The CDR3: CATTVTHEQYF. As DNA, the CDR3 is TGTGCCACCACAGTTACCCACGAGCAGTACTTC.

V gene TRBV29-1 combines with J gene TRBJ2-3; 8 nucleotides align to TRBD2. The germline gives CDR1 SQVTM, CDR2 ANQGSEA. The CDR3 runs 13 residues. V was pared by 5 bases and J by 2 bases, with 3 bases of the junction left unmatched. CDR3 protein: CSVLAGNTDTQYF. The CDR3, as DNA: TGCAGCGTTTTAGCGGGGAACACAGATACGCAGTATTTT.

The chain employs TRBV5-6 and TRBJ2-5; 9 nucleotides agree with TRBD1. Germline V CDR1 and CDR2: SGHDT, YYEEEE. With 3 bases clipped from V and 5 bases from J, the junction kept 8 bases outside the gene matches. The CDR3 extends over 15 amino acids. CDR3 nucleotides: TGTGCCAGCAGCTCGGGGACAGGGTCGGGCGAGACCCAGTACTTC. Translated: CASSSGTGSGETQYF. The full variable domain, with the rest looked up from reference TRBV5-6 and TRBJ2-5, is DAGVTQSPTHLIKTRGQQVTLRCSPKSGHDTVSWYQQALGQGPQFIFQYYEEEERQRGNFPDRFSGHQFPNYSSELNVNALLLGDSALYLCASSSGTGSGETQYFGPGTRLLVL.

The chain uses TRBV5-6 and TRBJ1-3, with D possibly matching TRBD1 (6 bases). Germline-derived CDR1 and CDR2 are SGHDT and YYEEEE. The V end lost 6 bases, the J end lost 4 bases, and 17 bases lay between the germline ends. The CDR3 covers 15 residues. CDR3 residues: CASIRRGGLGNTIYF. The CDR3 DNA is TGTGCCAGCATCCGGAGGGGGGGGCTCGGAAACACCATATATTTT.

The chain has TRBV11-3 and TRBJ2-3; 10 bases are a match to TRBD2. V was pared by 6 bases and J by 7 bases, with 19 bases of the junction left unmatched. The germline gives CDR1 SGHNT, CDR2 YENEEA. This CDR3 has 18 residues. CDR3 loop: CASRVIEELLAGDYTQYF. In DNA form, the CDR3 reads TGTGCCAGCAGAGTTATCGAGGAGTTGCTAGCGGGGGACTATACGCAGTATTTT.

The V gene is TRBV5-1, the J gene TRBJ2-1, with 7 bases aligning to TRBD2. J gave up 1 base and V 4 bases, and 2 bases lay outside the gene matches. Germline V gives CDR1 SGHRS, CDR2 YFSETQ. The CDR3 is 14 residues long. In DNA, the CDR3 is TGCGCCAGCAGCACCGGGGGGTCCTACAATGAGCAGTTCTTC. Encoded protein: CASSTGGSYNEQFF.

This chain joins TRBV19 and TRBJ1-3; D might be TRBD1 (6 bases). This CDR3 has 15 amino acids. CDR1 and CDR2 (germline): LNHDA, SQIVND (reference sequence). Trimming took off 8 bases at V and 0 bases at J, with 14 bases between the two ends. For the CDR3, the DNA is TGTGCCAGTCAACCTCAGGGGAGCTCTGGAAACACCATATATTTT. Its translation is CASQPQGSSGNTIYF.

This clone was observed a single time. This rearrangement joins TRBV5-6 to TRBJ2-2, with D uncertain. This CDR3 spans 16 amino acids. The V end lost 2 bases, the J end lost 5 bases, and 16 bases lay between the germline ends. Germline CDR1 reads SGHDT; CDR2 reads YYEEEE. The CDR3 sequence: CASSFRSGGITGELFF. The DNA of the CDR3 is TGTGCCAGCAGCTTCCGGTCGGGTGGAATAACCGGGGAGCTGTTTTTT.

The V gene is TRBV7-2, the J gene TRBJ2-1; TRBD2 might be the D (5 bases). V was cut by 1 base and J by 9 bases, with 22 bases left in between. This CDR3 comprises 17 residues. Germline CDR1 is SGHTA and CDR2 is FQGNSA. The CDR3 nucleotides are TGTGCCAGCAGCTTAGGCCGGCGGAGTGGGAGCCGGTTTGAGCAGTTCTTC. The encoded protein is CASSLGRRSGSRFEQFF.

The chain combines TRBV4-1 with TRBJ2-1; 11 nucleotides match TRBD2. Germline V gene data show CDR1 as MGHRA and CDR2 as YSYEKL. V was pared by 2 bases and J by 4 bases, with 7 bases of the junction left unmatched. This CDR3 is 17 amino acids long. CDR3 amino acids: CASSQLIAGGEYNEQFF. CDR3 DNA sequence: TGCGCCAGCAGCCAACTAATAGCGGGGGGGGAATACAATGAGCAGTTCTTC.

V is TRBV9 and J is TRBJ1-2; 9 nucleotides align to TRBD1. Germline CDR1 is SGDLS and CDR2 is YYNGEE. This CDR3 spans 13 amino acids. The V segment lost 5 bases and the J segment 7 bases; nucleotides outside the gene matches: 6. CDR3: CASSRDRGSGYTF. The CDR3 DNA sequence: TGTGCCAGCAGTAGAGACAGGGGGTCTGGCTACACCTTC.

This clone is a singleton in its sample. V and J are TRBV5-5 and TRBJ2-5; 14 bases fit TRBD2. Per the germline V gene, CDR1 is SGHKS and CDR2 is YYEKEE (reference sequence). CDR3 length: 17 residues. The V segment lost 2 bases and the J segment 4 bases; nucleotides outside the gene matches: 7. The CDR3 nucleotides are TGTGCCAGCAGCTTAGGGACTAGCGGGAGTCTCGGAGAGACCCAGTACTTC. This gives the protein CASSLGTSGSLGETQYF.

This chain joins TRBV7-6 and TRBJ2-1; D may be TRBD2 (6 bases). CDR1 and CDR2 from the germline V gene are SGHVS and FNYEAQ. CDR3 length equals 13 residues. Trimming took 4 bases from V and 8 from J, leaving 12 bases between them. The CDR3 here is CASSWRRGDEQFF. The CDR3 nucleotides read TGTGCCAGCAGCTGGAGGAGGGGCGATGAGCAGTTCTTC.

The chain is built from TRBV6-2 or TRBV6-3 and TRBJ1-3; 8 bases map to TRBD1. CDR3 length equals 17 residues. The germline CDR1 and CDR2 sequences are MNHEY and SVGEGT. J lost 0 bases, V lost 5 bases, and 9 bases had no gene match. The CDR3 DNA reads as TGTGCCAGCAGTCAGTGGACAGGGCTCTTCTCTGGAAACACCATATATTTT. It translates to CASSQWTGLFSGNTIYF.